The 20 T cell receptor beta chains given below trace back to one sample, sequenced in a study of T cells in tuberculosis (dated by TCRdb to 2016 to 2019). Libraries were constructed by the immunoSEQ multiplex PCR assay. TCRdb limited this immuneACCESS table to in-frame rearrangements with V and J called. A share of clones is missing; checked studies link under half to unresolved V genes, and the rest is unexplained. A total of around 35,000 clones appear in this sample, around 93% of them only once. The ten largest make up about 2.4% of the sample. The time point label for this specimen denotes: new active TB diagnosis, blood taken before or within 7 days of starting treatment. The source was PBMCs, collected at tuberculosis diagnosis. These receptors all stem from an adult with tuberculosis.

CDR3 loop: CAISDKGVQGYTF. The CDR3 DNA is TGTGCCATCAGTGATAAGGGGGTACAAGGCTACACCTTC. The gene calls are TRBV10-3 and TRBJ1-2, with D perhaps TRBD1 (6 bases). CDR1 and CDR2 from the germline V gene are ENHRY and SYGVKD. Trimming took 3 bases from V and 8 from J, leaving 13 bases between them. The CDR3 spans 13 residues.

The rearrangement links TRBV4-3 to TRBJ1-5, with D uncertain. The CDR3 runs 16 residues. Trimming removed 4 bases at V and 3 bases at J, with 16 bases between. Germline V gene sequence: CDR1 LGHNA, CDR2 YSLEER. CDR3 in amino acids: CASSPPPTRPNQPQHF. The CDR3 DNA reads TGCGCCAGCAGCCCCCCCCCGACAAGACCCAATCAGCCCCAGCATTTT.

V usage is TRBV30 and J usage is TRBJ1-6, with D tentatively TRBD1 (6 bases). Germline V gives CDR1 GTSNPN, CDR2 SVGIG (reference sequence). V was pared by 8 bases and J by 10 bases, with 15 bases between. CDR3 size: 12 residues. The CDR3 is CAAEEGQSPLHF. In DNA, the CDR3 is TGTGCCGCAGAAGAAGGACAGTCACCCCTCCACTTT.

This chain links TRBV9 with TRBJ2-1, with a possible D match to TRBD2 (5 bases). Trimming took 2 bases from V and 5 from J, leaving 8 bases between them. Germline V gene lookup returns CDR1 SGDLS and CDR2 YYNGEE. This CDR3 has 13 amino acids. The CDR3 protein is CASSVSGNNEQFF. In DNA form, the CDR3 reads TGTGCCAGCAGCGTTTCGGGGAACAATGAGCAGTTCTTC.

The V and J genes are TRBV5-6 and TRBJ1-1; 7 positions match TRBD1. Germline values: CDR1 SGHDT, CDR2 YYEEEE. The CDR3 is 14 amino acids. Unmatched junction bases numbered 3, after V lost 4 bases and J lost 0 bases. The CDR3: CASSLGQMNTEAFF. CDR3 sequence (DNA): TGTGCCAGCAGCCTGGGACAGATGAACACTGAAGCTTTCTTT. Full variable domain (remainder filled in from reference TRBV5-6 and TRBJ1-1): DAGVTQSPTHLIKTRGQQVTLRCSPKSGHDTVSWYQQALGQGPQFIFQYYEEEERQRGNFPDRFSGHQFPNYSSELNVNALLLGDSALYLCASSLGQMNTEAFFGQGTRLTVV.

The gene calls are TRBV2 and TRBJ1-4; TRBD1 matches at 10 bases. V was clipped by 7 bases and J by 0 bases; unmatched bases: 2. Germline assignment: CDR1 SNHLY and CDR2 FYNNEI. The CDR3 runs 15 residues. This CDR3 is CASKGTGATNEKLFF. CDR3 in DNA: TGTGCCAGCAAAGGGACAGGGGCAACTAATGAAAAACTGTTTTTT.

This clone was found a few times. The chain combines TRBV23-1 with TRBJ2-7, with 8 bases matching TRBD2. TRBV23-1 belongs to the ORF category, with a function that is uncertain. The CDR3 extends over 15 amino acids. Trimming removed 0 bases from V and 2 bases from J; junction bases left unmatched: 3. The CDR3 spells CASSQSLRGAYEQYV. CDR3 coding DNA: TGCGCCAGCAGTCAATCTTTGCGGGGGGCCTACGAGCAGTACGTC.

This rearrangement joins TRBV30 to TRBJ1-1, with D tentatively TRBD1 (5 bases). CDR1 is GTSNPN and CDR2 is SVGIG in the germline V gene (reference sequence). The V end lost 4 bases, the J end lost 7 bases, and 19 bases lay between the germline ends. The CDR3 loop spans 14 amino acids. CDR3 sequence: CAWTGGEGFGEAFF. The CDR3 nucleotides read TGTGCCTGGACCGGGGGAGAGGGTTTTGGTGAAGCTTTCTTT.

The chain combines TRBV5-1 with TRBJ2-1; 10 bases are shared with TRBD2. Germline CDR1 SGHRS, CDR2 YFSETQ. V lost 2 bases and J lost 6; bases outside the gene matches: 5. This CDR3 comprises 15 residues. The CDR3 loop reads CASSLEAGGFNEQFF. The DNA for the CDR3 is TGCGCCAGCAGCTTAGAAGCGGGGGGGTTCAATGAGCAGTTCTTC.

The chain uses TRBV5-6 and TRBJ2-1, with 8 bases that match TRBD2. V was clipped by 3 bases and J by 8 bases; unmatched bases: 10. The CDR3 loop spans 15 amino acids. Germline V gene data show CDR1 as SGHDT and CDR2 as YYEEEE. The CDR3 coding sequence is TGTGCCAGCAGCTCCCTCCCGGGGGGGGCCTATGAGCAGTTCTTC. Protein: CASSSLPGGAYEQFF.

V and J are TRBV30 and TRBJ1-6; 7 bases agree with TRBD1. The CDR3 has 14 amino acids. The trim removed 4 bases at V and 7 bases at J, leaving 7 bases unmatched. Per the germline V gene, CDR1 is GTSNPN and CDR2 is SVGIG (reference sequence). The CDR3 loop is CAWTSGTENSPLHF. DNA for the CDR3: TGTGCCTGGACCTCGGGGACAGAGAATTCACCCCTCCACTTT.

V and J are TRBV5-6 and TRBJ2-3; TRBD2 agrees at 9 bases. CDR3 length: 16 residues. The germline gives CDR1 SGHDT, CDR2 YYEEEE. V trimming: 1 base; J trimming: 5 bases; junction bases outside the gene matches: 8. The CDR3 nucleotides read TGTGCCAGCAGCTTGCTGTCTAGCGGGGTCGGAGATACGCAGTATTTT. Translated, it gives CASSLLSSGVGDTQYF.

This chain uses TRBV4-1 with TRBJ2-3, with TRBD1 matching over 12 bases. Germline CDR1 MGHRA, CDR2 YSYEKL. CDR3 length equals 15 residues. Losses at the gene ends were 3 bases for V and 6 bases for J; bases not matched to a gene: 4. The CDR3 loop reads CASSQPGQGADTQYF. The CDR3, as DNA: TGCGCCAGCAGCCAGCCGGGACAGGGGGCGGATACGCAGTATTTT.

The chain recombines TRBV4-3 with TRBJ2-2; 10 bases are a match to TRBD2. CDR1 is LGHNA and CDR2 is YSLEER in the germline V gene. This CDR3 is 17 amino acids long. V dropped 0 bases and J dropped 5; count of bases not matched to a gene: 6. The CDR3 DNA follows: TGCGCCAGCAGCCAAGATCTGCTAGCGGGGGAGACCGGGGAGCTGTTTTTT. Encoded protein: CASSQDLLAGETGELFF.

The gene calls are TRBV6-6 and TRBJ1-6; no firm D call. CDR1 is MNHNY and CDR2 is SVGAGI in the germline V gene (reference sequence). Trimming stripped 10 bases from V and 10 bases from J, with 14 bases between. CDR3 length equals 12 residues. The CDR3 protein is CATRGLYSPLHF. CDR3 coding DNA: TGTGCCACCCGAGGGCTATACTCACCCCTCCACTTT.

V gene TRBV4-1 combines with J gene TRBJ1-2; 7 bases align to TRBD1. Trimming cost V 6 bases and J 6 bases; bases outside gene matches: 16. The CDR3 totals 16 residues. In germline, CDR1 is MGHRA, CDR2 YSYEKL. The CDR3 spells CASRFSDTGVGNGYTF. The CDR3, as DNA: TGCGCCAGCAGATTCTCGGACACAGGGGTTGGGAATGGCTACACCTTC.

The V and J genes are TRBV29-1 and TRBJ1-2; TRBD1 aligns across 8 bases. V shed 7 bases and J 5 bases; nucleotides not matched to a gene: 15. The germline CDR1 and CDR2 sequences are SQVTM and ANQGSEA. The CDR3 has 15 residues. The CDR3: CSAGPTGQGRYGYTF. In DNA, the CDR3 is TGCAGCGCGGGCCCGACAGGACAGGGACGGTATGGCTACACCTTC. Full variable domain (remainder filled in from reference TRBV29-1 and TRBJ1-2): SAVISQKPSRDICQRGTSLTIQCQVDSQVTMMFWYRQQPGQSLTLIATANQGSEATYESGFVIDKFPISRPNLTFSTLTVSNMSPEDSSIYLCSAGPTGQGRYGYTFGSGTRLTVV.

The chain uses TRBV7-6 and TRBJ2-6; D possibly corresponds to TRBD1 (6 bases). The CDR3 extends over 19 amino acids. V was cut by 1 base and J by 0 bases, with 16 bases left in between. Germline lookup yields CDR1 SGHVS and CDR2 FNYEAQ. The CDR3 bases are TGTGCCAGCAGCTTAGTATTGCGGCAGGGGATCTCTGGGGCCAACGTCCTGACTTTC. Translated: CASSLVLRQGISGANVLTF.

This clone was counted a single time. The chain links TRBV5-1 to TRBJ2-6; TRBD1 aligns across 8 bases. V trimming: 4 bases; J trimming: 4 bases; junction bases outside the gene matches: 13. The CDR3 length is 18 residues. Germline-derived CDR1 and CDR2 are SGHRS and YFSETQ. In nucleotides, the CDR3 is TGCGCCAGCAGCCCCGGACAGGGCACCCTGCGAGGGGCCAACGTCCTGACTTTC. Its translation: CASSPGQGTLRGANVLTF.

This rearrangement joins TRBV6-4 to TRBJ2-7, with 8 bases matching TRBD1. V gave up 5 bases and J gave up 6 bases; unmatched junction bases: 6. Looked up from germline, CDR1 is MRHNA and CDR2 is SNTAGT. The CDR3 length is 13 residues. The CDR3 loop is CASSRAGGAEQYV. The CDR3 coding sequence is TGTGCCAGCAGTCGGGCAGGGGGCGCCGAGCAGTACGTC.